The T cell receptor (beta chain) described here comes from a study of blood T cells in healthy people across ages. Every sample had a minimum of 6.5 million PBMCs isolated. A J-beta primer mix and a sample-barcoded 5' primer were used in a second PCR of roughly 6 to 11 cycles. TCRdb itself ran the 5' RACE reads through MiXCR, one entry per CDR3 protein. The table has some 1.1 million distinct CDR3 sequences, roughly two fifths seen once. Notes on this clonotype: At one of its ends the junction is not consistent with the germline gene, which may arise from a read error.

This receptor was obtained from a man aged 18-30 years in good health. Sequenced sample: blood.

The CDR3 bases are TGTGCCAGCAGGGAAGCGCTGGGGTTGGAGTTCTTC. Its translation is CASREALGLEFF. The chain has TRBV6-1 and TRBJ2-1, with no clear D. Germline values: CDR1 MNHNS, CDR2 SASEGT. The CDR3 has 12 amino acids.